These 15 T cell receptor beta chains came from one sample sequenced in a study of CD8 T cells in ankylosing spondylitis. TCRdb used MiXCR to reprocess the 5' RACE reads, holding one entry per CDR3 protein. The table has about 160,000 distinct CDR3 sequences, around 19% seen once; the top ten hold roughly 7.7%. Sequencing was carried out using blood, either unsorted or a sorted T cell fraction (not recorded which). The receptor source for this set is a male donor with ankylosing spondylitis or in good health (not recorded which).

CDR3 amino acids: CASSLWGQAGETQYF. CDR3 DNA: TGCGCCAGCAGCTTATGGGGACAAGCAGGGGAGACCCAGTACTTC. The chain couples TRBV5-1 to TRBJ2-5, with D maybe TRBD1 (6 bases). CDR3 length: 15 amino acids. V gave up 2 bases and J gave up 5 bases, with 16 bases separating them. Germline-derived CDR1 and CDR2 are SGHRS and YFSETQ.

This clonotype was seen many times. CDR3 in amino acids: CASSTPGLAGSYNEQFF. The CDR3 coding sequence is TGTGCCAGCAGTACTCCGGGACTAGCGGGGTCCTACAATGAGCAGTTCTTC. V usage is TRBV27 and J usage is TRBJ2-1, with TRBD2 matching over 13 bases. Germline assignment: CDR1 MNHEY and CDR2 SMNVEV (reference sequence). The CDR3 extends over 17 amino acids. V lost 5 bases and J lost 1; bases outside the gene matches: 5.

This clonotype was seen a handful of times. The chain employs TRBV6-2 or TRBV6-3 and TRBJ2-3, with unresolved D. There are 15 residues in the CDR3. Trimming pared 6 bases from V and 2 bases from J, leaving 15 bases between. Looked up from germline, CDR1 is MNHEY and CDR2 is SVGEGT. CDR3 bases: TGTGCCAGCAGCAACCTCTTTTCGTACACAGATACGCAGTATTTT. Encoded protein: CASSNLFSYTDTQYF.

The chain recombines TRBV2 with TRBJ1-2; TRBD1 might be the D (5 bases). CDR1 is SNHLY and CDR2 is FYNNEI in the germline V gene. The CDR3 loop spans 14 amino acids. V gave up 4 bases and J gave up 5 bases, with 14 bases separating them. CDR3: CASSATGLHYGYTF. The CDR3, as DNA: TGTGCCAGCAGTGCGACGGGACTGCATTATGGCTACACCTTC.

This clonotype was seen many times. The chain is built from TRBV5-1 and TRBJ2-3, with D maybe TRBD2 (6 bases). The germline V and J ends were trimmed by 0 bases and 6 bases, with 17 bases remaining between them. Germline V gene data show CDR1 as SGHRS and CDR2 as YFSETQ. The CDR3 covers 16 residues. In DNA, the CDR3 is TGCGCCAGCAGCTTGGTGGTCGGGACTCTGAGGGATACGCAGTATTTT. This codes for CASSLVVGTLRDTQYF.

This clonotype showed up many times. V and J are TRBV27 and TRBJ1-1; D is possibly TRBD1 (5 bases). V was shortened by 3 bases and J by 3 bases, with 14 bases between the two germline ends. Germline CDR1 and CDR2: MNHEY and SMNVEV (reference sequence). CDR3 length equals 15 residues. The CDR3 region has the DNA TGTGCCAGCAGTTTGCTCGGGACTCTCGACACTGAAGCTTTCTTT. It translates to CASSLLGTLDTEAFF.

In its sample, this clonotype was seen a few times. This chain connects TRBV29-1 to TRBJ1-2; 7 bases fit TRBD1. The germline gives CDR1 SQVTM, CDR2 ANQGSEA. V shed 7 bases, J shed 8 bases, and the junction held 19 bases outside the gene matches. The CDR3 totals 15 residues. As DNA, the CDR3 is TGCAGCGCCAAAGGACAGGACAAGGGGAGGGACGGCTACACCTTC. It yields the protein CSAKGQDKGRDGYTF. The entire variable domain, with the rest obtained from reference TRBV29-1 and TRBJ1-2, is as follows: SAVISQKPSRDICQRGTSLTIQCQVDSQVTMMFWYRQQPGQSLTLIATANQGSEATYESGFVIDKFPISRPNLTFSTLTVSNMSPEDSSIYLCSAKGQDKGRDGYTFGSGTRLTVV.

This clonotype was seen at least ten times. CDR3 residues: CSAPSSYPNTEAFF. The CDR3 region has the DNA TGCAGTGCTCCATCATCTTACCCGAACACTGAAGCTTTCTTT. This chain uses TRBV20-1 with TRBJ1-1; D uncertain. The CDR3 is 14 amino acids. Germline-derived CDR1 and CDR2 are DFQATT and SNEGSKA (reference sequence). With 5 bases removed from V and 1 base from J, the gap between germline ends came to 14 bases.

This clonotype appeared a few times. The V and J genes are TRBV7-9 and TRBJ2-7; 7 nucleotides line up with TRBD2. With V trimmed by 8 bases and J by 2 bases, 3 bases remained unmatched. CDR1 is SEHNR and CDR2 is FQNEAQ in the germline V gene (reference sequence). The CDR3 loop spans 12 amino acids. The CDR3: CASGGLTYEQYF. The CDR3 nucleotides are TGTGCCAGCGGGGGACTAACCTACGAGCAGTACTTC.

This clonotype was counted a few times. The junction departs from germline at one end; a sequencing error may be responsible. The rearrangement joins TRBV28 to TRBJ2-2, with 7 bases that match TRBD2. Germline values: CDR1 MDHEN, CDR2 SYDVKM. The CDR3 spans 15 residues. The CDR3 region has the DNA TGTGTCAGCAGGCCCGGGACTATAGCCGCCGGGGAGCTGTTTTTT. Translation gives CVSRPGTIAAGELFF.

This clonotype was seen a few times. The chain employs TRBV12-3 or TRBV12-4 and TRBJ1-1; D is ambiguous. Trimming left V 6 bases short and J 6 bases short, with 8 bases between. This CDR3 is 11 amino acids long. The CDR3 DNA sequence: TGTGCCAGCAGCCTCTGGGCTGAAGCTTTCTTT. Its translation: CASSLWAEAFF.

This clonotype was counted many times. The rearrangement links TRBV28 to TRBJ1-2; D is undetermined. Trimming took off 3 bases at V and 3 bases at J, with 8 bases between the two ends. The CDR3 is 13 residues long. Per germline, CDR1 MDHEN and CDR2 SYDVKM. CDR3 sequence (DNA): TGTGCCAGCAGTTTTAAGGTCCACTATGGCTACACCTTC. The encoded protein is CASSFKVHYGYTF.

The chain employs TRBV20-1 and TRBJ1-3; 7 bases align to TRBD1. Trimming took 1 base from V and 2 from J; bases not matched to a gene: 5. Germline assignment: CDR1 DFQATT and CDR2 SNEGSKA (reference sequence). This CDR3 has 15 amino acids. CDR3 amino acids: CSARAGGSAGNTIYF. The CDR3 DNA reads TGCAGTGCTAGAGCAGGGGGATCAGCTGGAAACACCATATATTTT.

This clonotype was found a few times. The J gene is TRBJ1-5, the V gene TRBV6-5; D gene unclear. Germline assignment: CDR1 MNHEY and CDR2 SVGAGI. The CDR3 runs 14 residues. The V end lost 0 bases, the J end lost 5 bases, and 8 bases lay between the germline ends. The DNA of the CDR3 is TGTGCCAGCAGTTACTCCCCAGGTTATCAGCCCCAGCATTTT. It translates to CASSYSPGYQPQHF.

As concerns this clonotype: A much larger clone lies a single base off, so this may be a read error. V is TRBV6-1 and J is TRBJ1-3, with D possibly matching TRBD1 (5 bases). The CDR3 covers 14 residues. Germline V lookup: CDR1 MNHNS, CDR2 SASEGT. CDR3 protein: CVSREQVSGNTIYF. DNA of the CDR3: TGTGTCAGCAGGGAACAGGTCTCTGGAAACACCATATATTTT.